Listed below are T cell receptor beta chains from one sample, sequenced in a study of OX40 agonist ivuxolimab in advanced cancers. Assay: immunoSEQ multiplex PCR; the TCRdb copy retains only in-frame clones and omits some. The sample yields roughly 70,000 clones, nearly 90% seen once. The sequencing used CD4+ or CD8+ T cells sorted from blood, collected in a trial of the OX40 agonist ivuxolimab. The receptor set was obtained from an adult with an advanced solid tumor such as melanoma, head and neck, liver or kidney cancer. Both conserved end residues are part of each CDR3. D genes are given only for firm matches. Clone sizes are given selectively: once, few, many, or a class where the clone is expanded.

v_call	d_call	j_call	clone_size	cdr3_aa	cdr3_nt
TRBV5-1	TRBD1	TRBJ2-7	once	CASRVGQGDEQYF	TGCGCCAGCAGGGTGGGACAGGGGGACGAGCAGTACTTC
TRBV6-6	TRBD2	TRBJ2-7	.	CASTGTSGIEQYF	TGTGCCAGCACCGGGACTAGCGGGATCGAGCAGTACTTC
TRBV6-5	TRBD2	TRBJ2-7	.	CASSYSRLAASYEQYF	TGTGCCAGCAGTTACTCCAGGCTAGCGGCGTCCTACGAGCAGTACTTC
TRBV7-8	.	TRBJ2-5	.	CASSPRTGETQYF	TGTGCCAGCAGCCCTCGGACCGGAGAGACCCAGTACTTC
TRBV4-2	.	TRBJ2-7	.	CASSQTDGRLSSYEQYF	TGTGCCAGCAGCCAAACGGACGGGAGACTTAGCTCCTACGAGCAGTACTTC
TRBV6-5	.	TRBJ1-1	.	CASYKGGNTEAFF	TGTGCCAGCTACAAGGGCGGGAACACTGAAGCTTTCTTT
TRBV18	.	TRBJ2-2	.	CASSSENGELFF	TGTGCCAGCTCTTCCGAGAACGGGGAGCTGTTTTTT
TRBV19	TRBD2	TRBJ2-1	.	CASTSSGEYNEQFF	TGTGCCAGTACGTCTAGCGGAGAATACAATGAGCAGTTCTTC
TRBV2	TRBD1	TRBJ1-5	few	CASRGQGPQPQHF	TGTGCCAGCAGGGGACAGGGACCTCAGCCCCAGCATTTT
TRBV10-3	TRBD2	TRBJ2-1	.	CAITGLAGDNEQFF	TGTGCCATCACCGGACTAGCGGGAGACAATGAGCAGTTCTTC
TRBV5-1	.	TRBJ1-1	.	CASSLAENTEAFF	TGCGCCAGCAGCTTGGCAGAGAACACTGAAGCTTTCTTT
TRBV6-5	TRBD1	TRBJ2-7	.	CASSDRTGPYEQYF	TGTGCCAGCAGTGACCGGACAGGGCCCTACGAGCAGTACTTC
TRBV7-3	TRBD2	TRBJ2-7	.	CASSLRAGGDPEQYF	TGTGCCAGCAGCTTACGAGCGGGAGGAGATCCCGAGCAGTACTTC
TRBV5-1	.	TRBJ1-1	.	CASSLVSGVPEAFF	TGCGCCAGCAGCTTGGTGTCGGGGGTCCCTGAAGCTTTCTTT
TRBV6-5	.	TRBJ1-1	.	CASSFTGNTEAFF	TGTGCCAGCAGTTTTACAGGGAACACTGAAGCTTTCTTT
TRBV11-3	.	TRBJ1-5	.	CASSRTAGFSNQPQHF	TGTGCCAGCAGCAGGACAGCAGGATTTAGCAATCAGCCCCAGCATTTT
TRBV28	TRBD2	TRBJ2-7	.	CASGTSGVGYEQYF	TGTGCCAGCGGGACTAGCGGGGTAGGGTACGAGCAGTACTTC
TRBV2	.	TRBJ1-1	.	CATRKGLNTEAFF	TGTGCCACCAGGAAGGGGTTGAACACTGAAGCTTTCTTT